Reported below is one T cell receptor beta chain. What it binds is not known. Clinicians made diagnoses from clinical symptoms, serum thyroxine, TRAb, thyroid ultrasound and orbital computed tomography. The CDR3 is made up of 13 amino acids. V shed 2 bases and J shed 0 bases, with 4 bases lying between them. Germline CDR1 is ENHRY and CDR2 is SYGVKD. The data originate from a study of Graves' ophthalmopathy and Graves' hyperthyroidism. Regarding the study as a whole: Blood repertoires reportedly contained most expanded thyroid clonotypes above 0.001 frequency.

The authors amplified TCR beta CDR3 regions from RNA transcripts. The workflow started with a first-round RT-PCR run with HTBI primers and then moved on to a second-round multiplex PCR. TCRdb ran MiXCR on the multiplex PCR reads and lists one entry per CDR3 protein. The table includes about 740,000 distinct CDR3 sequences, 35% to 50% detected once. V is TRBV10-3 and J is TRBJ1-2; D is unclear. The sequenced sample was peripheral blood. This clonotype was obtained from an adult man with Graves' ophthalmopathy. The CDR3 sequence is CAISEGTNYGYTF. In nucleotides, the CDR3 is TGTGCCATCAGTGAGGGGACTAACTATGGCTACACCTTC.